This T cell receptor beta chain was sequenced in a study of early T cells in non-severe SARS-CoV-2 infection. Trimming removed 2 bases from V and 1 base from J, with 5 bases in between. CDR1 is GTSNPN and CDR2 is SVGIG in the germline V gene (reference sequence). This CDR3 is built from 12 residues. This clonotype showed up just a few times. The library protocol tagged individual cDNA molecules with unique molecular identifiers. Each CDR3 protein is one row after TCRdb ran MiXCR on the 5' RACE reads. The table lists more than 90,000 distinct CDR3 sequences, 11% of them singletons. The material sequenced was whole blood. V is TRBV30 and J is TRBJ1-1; the D is unclear. This sequence originates from an adult who was a healthcare worker with PCR-confirmed SARS-CoV-2 infection or an uninfected control (not recorded which). The CDR3 loop reads CAWSPGNTEAFF. CDR3 coding DNA: TGTGCCTGGAGTCCGGGGAACACTGAAGCTTTCTTT.